This TCR beta chain was obtained from a study of cytomegalovirus exposure and HLA in healthy donors. Study-level findings and limits: Later analysis identified around 15,000 TCR beta sequences associated with HLA alleles, using a false discovery rate threshold of 0.05. According to a later analysis, donors in an Asian-associated ancestry cluster reportedly had fewer N-insertions than the 666-donor mean. Per a later analysis, HLA-associated TCR beta chains showed more clonal expansion than other, equally common TCR beta chains.

This PCR relied on a set of 60 Vbeta primers and 13 Jbeta primers. Profiled with immunoSEQ multiplex PCR; TCRdb holds only in-frame clones, not every one. The sample has some 150,000 clones, about 75% seen once; the top ten hold 2.5% to 4%. On this clone: Its antigen is still unknown.

V shed 5 bases and J shed 1 base, with 16 bases lying between them. The germline gives CDR1 SGHRS, CDR2 YFSETQ. There are 15 residues in the CDR3. The sequence was collected from a man between 40 and 49 years old in good health and CMV-seronegative. The sample was PBMCs. The rearrangement uses TRBV5-1 and TRBJ2-7; TRBD1 is a possible D gene (5 bases). CDR3: CASSLAPDSSYEQYF. In DNA, the CDR3 is TGCGCCAGCAGTCTGGCCCCCGACAGTTCCTACGAGCAGTACTTC.